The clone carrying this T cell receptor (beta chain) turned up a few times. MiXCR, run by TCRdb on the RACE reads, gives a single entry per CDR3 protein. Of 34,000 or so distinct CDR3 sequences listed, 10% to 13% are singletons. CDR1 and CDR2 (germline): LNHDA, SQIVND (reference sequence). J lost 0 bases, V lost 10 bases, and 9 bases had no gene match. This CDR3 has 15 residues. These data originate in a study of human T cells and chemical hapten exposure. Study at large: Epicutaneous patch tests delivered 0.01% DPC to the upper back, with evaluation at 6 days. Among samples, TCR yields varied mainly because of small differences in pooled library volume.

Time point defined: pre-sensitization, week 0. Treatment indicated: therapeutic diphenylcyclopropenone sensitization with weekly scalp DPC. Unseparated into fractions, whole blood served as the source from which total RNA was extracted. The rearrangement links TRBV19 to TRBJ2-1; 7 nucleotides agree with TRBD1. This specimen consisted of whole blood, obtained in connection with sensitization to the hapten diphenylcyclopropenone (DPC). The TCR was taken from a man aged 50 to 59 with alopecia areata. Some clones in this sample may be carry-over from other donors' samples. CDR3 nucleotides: TGTGCCACCACCAAACAGGGGAGCTCCTACAATGAGCAGTTCTTC. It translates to CATTKQGSSYNEQFF.